This TCR beta chain was recovered during a study of PD-1 blockade in classical Hodgkin lymphoma. As to time point: cycle 4 day 1 (C4D1), after 6 weeks of nivolumab. Exposure to brentuximab vedotin varied, and each patient had relapsed following autologous stem cell transplantation. The CDR3 is made up of 16 amino acids. In germline, CDR1 is MGHRA, CDR2 YSYEKL. V was trimmed by 0 bases and J by 2 bases, leaving 13 bases between them. The method was immunoSEQ multiplex PCR; TCRdb's version includes in-frame clones alone and lacks a portion of them. The sample has about 47,000 clones; around 80% are singletons.

This sequence was found in a human donor with classical Hodgkin lymphoma. Material: peripheral blood mononuclear cells (PBMCs), obtained before the fourth cycle of nivolumab. The chain uses TRBV4-1 and TRBJ1-2; TRBD1 is a possible D gene (5 bases). The CDR3 reads CASSQDAGTRNYGYTF. DNA for the CDR3: TGCGCCAGCAGCCAAGATGCGGGGACCAGAAACTATGGCTACACCTTC.